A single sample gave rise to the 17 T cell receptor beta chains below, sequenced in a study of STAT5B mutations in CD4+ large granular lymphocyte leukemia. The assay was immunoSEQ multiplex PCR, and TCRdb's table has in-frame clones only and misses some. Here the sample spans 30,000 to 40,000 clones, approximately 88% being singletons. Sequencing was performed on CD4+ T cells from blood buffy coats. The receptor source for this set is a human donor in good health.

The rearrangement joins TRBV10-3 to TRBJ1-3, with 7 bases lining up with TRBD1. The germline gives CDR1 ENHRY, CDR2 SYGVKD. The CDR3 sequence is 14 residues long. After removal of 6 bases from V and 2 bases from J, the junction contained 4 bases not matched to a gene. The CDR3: CAIRPGTAGNTIYF. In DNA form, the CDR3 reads TGTGCCATCAGGCCCGGGACAGCTGGAAACACCATATATTTT.

CDR3 loop: CASGTTRMDEQFF. The DNA of the CDR3 is TGTGCCAGCGGGACTACGCGGATGGATGAGCAGTTCTTC. This chain uses TRBV7-2 with TRBJ2-1; 7 bases align to TRBD2. Germline CDR1 is SGHTA and CDR2 is FQGNSA. The CDR3 sequence is 13 residues long. V was pared by 8 bases and J by 8 bases, with 9 bases of the junction left unmatched.

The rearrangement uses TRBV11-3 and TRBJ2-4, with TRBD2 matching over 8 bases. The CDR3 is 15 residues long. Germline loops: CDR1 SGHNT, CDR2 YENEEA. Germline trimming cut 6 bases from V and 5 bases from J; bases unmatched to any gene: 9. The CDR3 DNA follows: TGTGCCAGCAGTCGGGGGGGACTAGTCGAAAACATTCAGTACTTC. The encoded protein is CASSRGGLVENIQYF.

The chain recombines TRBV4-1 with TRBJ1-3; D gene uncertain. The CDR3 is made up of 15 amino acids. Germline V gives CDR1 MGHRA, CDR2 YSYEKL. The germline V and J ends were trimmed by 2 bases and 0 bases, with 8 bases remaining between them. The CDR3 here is CASSQPSGSGNTIYF. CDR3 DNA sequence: TGCGCCAGCAGCCAACCTTCAGGCTCTGGAAACACCATATATTTT.

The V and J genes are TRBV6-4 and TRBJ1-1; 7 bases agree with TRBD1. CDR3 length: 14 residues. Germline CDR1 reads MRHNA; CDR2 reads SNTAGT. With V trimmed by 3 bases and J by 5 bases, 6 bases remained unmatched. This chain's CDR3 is CASSETQGNTEAFF. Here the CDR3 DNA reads TGTGCCAGCAGTGAAACACAGGGGAATACTGAAGCTTTCTTT.

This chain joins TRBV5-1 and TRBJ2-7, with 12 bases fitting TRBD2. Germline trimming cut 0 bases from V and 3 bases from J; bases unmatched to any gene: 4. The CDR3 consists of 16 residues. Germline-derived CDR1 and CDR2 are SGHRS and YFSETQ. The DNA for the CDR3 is TGCGCCAGCAGCTTGGATCTAGCGGGGGGGCTCTACGAGCAGTACTTC. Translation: CASSLDLAGGLYEQYF. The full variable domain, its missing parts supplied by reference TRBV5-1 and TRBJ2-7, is KAGVTQTPRYLIKTRGQQVTLSCSPISGHRSVSWYQQTPGQGLQFLFEYFSETQRNKGNFPGRFSGRQFSNSRSEMNVSTLELGDSALYLCASSLDLAGGLYEQYFGPGTRLTVT.

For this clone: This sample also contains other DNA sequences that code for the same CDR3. The CDR3 coding sequence is TGTGCCAGCAGTTCCGGGGGCTCTGGAAACACCATATATTTT. It encodes CASSSGGSGNTIYF. The chain carries TRBV28 and TRBJ1-3; D perhaps matches TRBD1 (5 bases). The CDR3 spans 14 residues. With 4 bases removed from V and 0 bases from J, the gap between germline ends came to 7 bases. Germline CDR1 MDHEN, CDR2 SYDVKM. Using reference TRBV28 and TRBJ1-3 for the parts outside the CDR3, the full variable domain is DVKVTQSSRYLVKRTGEKVFLECVQDMDHENMFWYRQDPGLGLRLIYFSYDVKMKEKGDIPEGYSVSREKKERFSLILESASTNQTSMYLCASSSGGSGNTIYFGEGSWLTVV.

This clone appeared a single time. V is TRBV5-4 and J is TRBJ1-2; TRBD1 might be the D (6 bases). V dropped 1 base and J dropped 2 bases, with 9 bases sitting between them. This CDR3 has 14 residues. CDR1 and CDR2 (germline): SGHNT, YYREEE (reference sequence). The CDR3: CASSLPGTNYGYTF. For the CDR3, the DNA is TGTGCCAGCAGCTTGCCGGGGACAAACTATGGCTACACCTTC.

In DNA form, the CDR3 reads TGTGCCAGCAGCCAAGTACAGGGTCCCCACAGGACCTACGAGCAGTACTTC. Protein sequence: CASSQVQGPHRTYEQYF. This sequence joins TRBV14 and TRBJ2-7; tentatively, D is TRBD1 (6 bases). Trimming cost V 1 base and J 2 bases, with 18 bases left between them. The CDR3 has 17 residues. Germline-derived CDR1 and CDR2 are SGHDN and FVKESK.

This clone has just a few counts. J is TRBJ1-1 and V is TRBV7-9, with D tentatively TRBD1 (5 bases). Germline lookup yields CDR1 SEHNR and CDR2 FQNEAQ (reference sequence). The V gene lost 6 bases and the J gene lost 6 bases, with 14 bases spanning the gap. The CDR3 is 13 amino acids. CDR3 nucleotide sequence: TGTGCCAGCAGTCCAGATGCACAGGCTGAAGCTTTCTTT. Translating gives CASSPDAQAEAFF.

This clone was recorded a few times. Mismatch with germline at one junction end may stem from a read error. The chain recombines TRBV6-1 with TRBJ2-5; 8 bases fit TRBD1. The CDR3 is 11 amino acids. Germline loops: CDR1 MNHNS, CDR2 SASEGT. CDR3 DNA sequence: TGTGCCAGCAGTGACGGGACAGGTCCCAACTTC. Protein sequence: CASSDGTGPNF.

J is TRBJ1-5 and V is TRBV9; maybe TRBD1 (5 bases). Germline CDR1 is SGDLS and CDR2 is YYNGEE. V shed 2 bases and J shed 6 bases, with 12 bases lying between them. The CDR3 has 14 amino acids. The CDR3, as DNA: TGTGCCAGCAGCGTGGCAGGGTCAGGTCAGCCCCAGCATTTT. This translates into CASSVAGSGQPQHF.

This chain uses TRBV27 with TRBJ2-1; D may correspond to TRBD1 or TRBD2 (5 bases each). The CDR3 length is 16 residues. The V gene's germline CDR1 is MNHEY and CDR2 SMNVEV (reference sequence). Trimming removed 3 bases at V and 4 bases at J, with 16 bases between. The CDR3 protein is CASSFRDPFLYNEQFF. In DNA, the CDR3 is TGTGCCAGCAGTTTCAGGGACCCGTTCCTTTACAATGAGCAGTTCTTC.

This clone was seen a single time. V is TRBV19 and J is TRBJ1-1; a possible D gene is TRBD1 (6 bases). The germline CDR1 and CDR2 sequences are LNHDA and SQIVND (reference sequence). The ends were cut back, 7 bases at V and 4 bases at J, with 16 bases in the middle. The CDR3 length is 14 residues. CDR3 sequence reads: CASIGGGDGTEAFF. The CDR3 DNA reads TGTGCCAGTATAGGGGGAGGGGATGGCACTGAAGCTTTCTTT.

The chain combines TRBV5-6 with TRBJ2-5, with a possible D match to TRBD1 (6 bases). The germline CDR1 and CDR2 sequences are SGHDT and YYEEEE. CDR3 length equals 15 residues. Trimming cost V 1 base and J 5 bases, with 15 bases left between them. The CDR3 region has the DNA TGTGCCAGCAGCTTGACCCCAGACAGGCGCGAGACCCAGTACTTC. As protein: CASSLTPDRRETQYF.

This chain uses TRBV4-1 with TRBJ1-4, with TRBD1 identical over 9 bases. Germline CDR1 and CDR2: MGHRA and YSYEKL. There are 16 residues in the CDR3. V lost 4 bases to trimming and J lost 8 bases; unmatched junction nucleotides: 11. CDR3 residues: CASSRRMGQGGEKLFF. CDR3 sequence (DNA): TGCGCCAGCAGCCGCCGAATGGGACAGGGTGGCGAAAAACTGTTTTTT.

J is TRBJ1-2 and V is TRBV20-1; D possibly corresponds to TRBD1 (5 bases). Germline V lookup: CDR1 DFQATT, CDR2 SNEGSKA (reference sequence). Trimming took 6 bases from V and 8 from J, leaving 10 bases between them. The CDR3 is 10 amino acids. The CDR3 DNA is TGCAGTGCCAGGGATGGGGGCTACACCTTC. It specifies CSARDGGYTF.